These 20 T cell receptor beta chains originate from one sample sequenced in a study of CD8 T cells in ankylosing spondylitis. TCRdb processed the 5' RACE reads anew with MiXCR; each CDR3 protein has one entry. The table has 150,000 to 200,000 distinct CDR3 sequences, roughly 34% seen once; the top ten hold 5.5% to 7.5%. Sequencing was done on a sample of synovial fluid, either unsorted or a sorted T cell fraction (not recorded which). Receptors originate from a male donor with ankylosing spondylitis.

This rearrangement joins TRBV12-3 or TRBV12-4 to TRBJ2-7; no clear D. Deletions cut 2 bases from V and 12 bases from J, with 14 bases between. The CDR3 sequence is 12 residues long. The CDR3 bases are TGTGCCAGCAGTTTATCCTCCATAATCCGGTACTTC. Protein sequence: CASSLSSIIRYF.

This chain uses TRBV5-4 with TRBJ2-5, with TRBD2 identical over 9 bases. The V gene end was trimmed by 2 bases and the J gene end by 1 base; junction bases not matched to a gene: 9. Germline CDR1 SGHNT, CDR2 YYREEE (reference sequence). CDR3 length: 17 residues. This CDR3 reads CASSFDGTSKTQETQYF. In DNA, the CDR3 is TGTGCCAGCAGCTTCGATGGGACTAGCAAGACCCAAGAGACCCAGTACTTC.

V usage is TRBV18 and J usage is TRBJ2-7, with D possibly matching TRBD2 (5 bases). V was shortened by 10 bases and J by 0 bases, with 16 bases between the two germline ends. The CDR3 length is 14 residues. Per germline, CDR1 KGHSH and CDR2 LQKENI. This CDR3 reads CATLLRSGSYEQYF. The DNA of the CDR3 is TGTGCCACCCTTCTGCGAAGCGGCTCCTACGAGCAGTACTTC.

V usage is TRBV9 and J usage is TRBJ2-3; TRBD1 matches at 7 bases. V trimming: 0 bases; J trimming: 0 bases; junction bases outside the gene matches: 4. The CDR3 covers 16 residues. CDR1 is SGDLS, CDR2 YYNGEE, per germline. The CDR3 DNA sequence: TGTGCCAGCAGCGTAGGGCCGGGACAGAGCACAGATACGCAGTATTTT. It encodes CASSVGPGQSTDTQYF.

The rearrangement joins TRBV2 to TRBJ1-4, with D possibly matching TRBD1 (6 bases). The CDR3 runs to 13 residues. Deletions cut 6 bases from V and 3 bases from J, with 8 bases between. CDR1 and CDR2 (germline): SNHLY, FYNNEI. DNA for the CDR3: TGTGCCAGCAGGGGGGGCTCTAATGAAAAACTGTTTTTT. Amino acid sequence: CASRGGSNEKLFF.

V gene TRBV12-3 or TRBV12-4 combines with J gene TRBJ2-2; TRBD1 matches at 7 bases. This CDR3 is 15 amino acids long. The trim removed 5 bases at V and 6 bases at J, leaving 9 bases unmatched. The CDR3 protein is CASSRLDRVPGELFF. In nucleotides, the CDR3 is TGTGCCAGCAGTCGCCTCGACAGGGTCCCCGGGGAGCTGTTTTTT.

This clonotype was observed a handful of times. The V and J genes are TRBV10-3 and TRBJ1-6, with D uncertain. Germline values: CDR1 ENHRY, CDR2 SYGVKD. V lost 11 bases, J lost 4 bases, and 21 bases lay in between. CDR3 size: 16 residues. The CDR3 DNA reads as TGTGCCGCTTCCCCAGCCGGGAGTCAATATAATTCACCCCTCCACTTT. Its translation is CAASPAGSQYNSPLHF.

The chain carries TRBV10-3 and TRBJ1-3; no clear D gene. Trimming removed 4 bases at V and 1 base at J, with 11 bases between. The CDR3 is 15 amino acids. The germline CDR1 and CDR2 sequences are ENHRY and SYGVKD. CDR3 DNA: TGTGCCATCAGTGGCTTGATGGGATCTGGAAACACCATATATTTT. It encodes CAISGLMGSGNTIYF.

This clonotype was found a few times. The rearrangement uses TRBV20-1 and TRBJ2-7, with unresolved D. Per the germline V gene, CDR1 is DFQATT and CDR2 is SNEGSKA (reference sequence). The CDR3 runs 16 residues. The ends were cut back, 3 bases at V and 2 bases at J, with 20 bases in the middle. CDR3 residues: CSASNPGGSATYEQYF. CDR3 nucleotide sequence: TGCAGTGCTAGTAATCCTGGCGGCTCAGCGACCTACGAGCAGTACTTC.

There are many counts of this clonotype. The chain is built from TRBV20-1 and TRBJ2-1; the D is unclear. The germline V gene encodes CDR1 DFQATT and CDR2 SNEGSKA (reference sequence). The CDR3 sequence is 14 residues long. Trimming pared 3 bases from V and 3 bases from J, leaving 12 bases between. CDR3 protein: CSASGPTRYNEQFF. Written as DNA, the CDR3 is TGCAGTGCTAGTGGTCCCACTCGCTACAATGAGCAGTTCTTC.

This clonotype was counted a few times. The V gene is TRBV5-1, the J gene TRBJ1-1, with unresolved D. This CDR3 region has 14 residues. Trimming removed 3 bases from V and 0 bases from J, with 9 bases in between. Germline CDR1 SGHRS, CDR2 YFSETQ. Here the CDR3 reads CASSSDGLNTEAFF. CDR3 DNA sequence: TGCGCCAGCAGCTCGGACGGCCTGAACACTGAAGCTTTCTTT.

This clonotype occurred a few times. The chain recombines TRBV7-2 with TRBJ2-7; possible D gene TRBD1, 6 bases. From germline, CDR1 is SGHTA and CDR2 FQGNSA. This CDR3 is built from 13 residues. Trimming stripped 1 base from V and 6 bases from J, with 10 bases between. The CDR3 sequence is CASSLGGRGEQYF. For the CDR3, the DNA is TGTGCCAGCAGCTTAGGGGGCAGGGGCGAGCAGTACTTC.

This clonotype has a handful of counts. The chain combines TRBV20-1 with TRBJ2-1; 9 bases line up with TRBD2. The CDR3 spans 18 residues. The V and J ends lost 0 bases and 0 bases, in that order; junction bases with no gene match: 9. CDR1 and CDR2 from the germline V gene are DFQATT and SNEGSKA (reference sequence). Here the CDR3 reads CSARELAGSSGSYNEQFF. For the CDR3, the DNA is TGCAGTGCTAGAGAACTAGCGGGCTCCTCGGGCTCCTACAATGAGCAGTTCTTC.

This clonotype was seen only a few times. V usage is TRBV5-1 and J usage is TRBJ2-6; 7 bases agree with TRBD1. Per the germline V gene, CDR1 is SGHRS and CDR2 is YFSETQ. The V and J ends lost 4 bases and 8 bases, in that order; junction bases with no gene match: 9. The CDR3 loop spans 15 amino acids. CDR3 sequence (DNA): TGCGCCAGCAGCACGACAGGGAGTGGTACCAACGTCCTGACTTTC. Its translation is CASSTTGSGTNVLTF. Using reference TRBV5-1 and TRBJ2-6 for the parts outside the CDR3, the full variable domain is KAGVTQTPRYLIKTRGQQVTLSCSPISGHRSVSWYQQTPGQGLQFLFEYFSETQRNKGNFPGRFSGRQFSNSRSEMNVSTLELGDSALYLCASSTTGSGTNVLTFGAGSRLTVL.

This clonotype turned up a few times. The chain uses TRBV20-1 and TRBJ1-3; D gene unclear. CDR3 length equals 14 residues. V was cut by 5 bases and J by 0 bases, with 11 bases left in between. In germline, CDR1 is DFQATT, CDR2 SNEGSKA (reference sequence). In DNA form, the CDR3 reads TGCAGTGCTCTTAGCCGGACCTCTGGAAACACCATATATTTT. Its translation is CSALSRTSGNTIYF.

The sample holds many counts of this clonotype. The CDR3 DNA reads TGTGCCAGCAGTTACGGTGGGGGGCGTAAAGGTGAAGCTTTCTTT. The encoded protein is CASSYGGGRKGEAFF. The chain recombines TRBV6-5 with TRBJ1-1; D might be TRBD1 (6 bases). Germline V CDR1 and CDR2: MNHEY, SVGAGI. With 2 bases removed from V and 7 bases from J, the gap between germline ends came to 17 bases. This CDR3 comprises 15 residues.

This clonotype was found a few times. The chain links TRBV20-1 to TRBJ2-3; 8 nucleotides line up with TRBD2. The CDR3 totals 14 residues. Germline-derived CDR1 and CDR2 are DFQATT and SNEGSKA (reference sequence). The V and J ends lost 3 bases and 2 bases, in that order; junction bases with no gene match: 4. CDR3 in amino acids: CSARDSGVTDTQYF. Written as DNA, the CDR3 is TGCAGTGCTAGGGATAGCGGGGTCACAGATACGCAGTATTTT.

The chain couples TRBV20-1 to TRBJ1-4; D is perhaps TRBD1 (5 bases). Trimming pared 4 bases from V and 4 bases from J, leaving 16 bases between. Per germline, CDR1 DFQATT and CDR2 SNEGSKA (reference sequence). The CDR3 has 15 residues. The CDR3: CSANPGGAFNEKLFF. The CDR3 nucleotides are TGCAGTGCTAACCCGGGCGGGGCCTTTAATGAAAAACTGTTTTTT.

This clonotype came up a few times. The V gene is TRBV2, the J gene TRBJ2-1; D remains unclear. CDR3 length: 11 residues. V was cut by 5 bases and J by 12 bases, with 11 bases left in between. Germline CDR1 SNHLY, CDR2 FYNNEI. CDR3 in DNA: TGTGCCAGCAGTCTGTCCCGCCCGCAGTTCTTC. This codes for CASSLSRPQFF.

The chain joins TRBV18 to TRBJ2-3; D call uncertain. This CDR3 has 10 amino acids. Germline V gives CDR1 KGHSH, CDR2 LQKENI. With 3 bases removed from V and 11 bases from J, the gap between germline ends came to 6 bases. For the CDR3, the DNA is TGTGCCAGCTCACCGGGTGGGCAGTATTTT. Translation gives CASSPGGQYF.